The 2 T cell receptor beta chains given below trace back to one sample, sequenced in a study of radiotherapy plus CTLA-4 blockade in lung cancer. The table came from immunoSEQ multiplex PCR; TCRdb's copy has only in-frame clones and leaves some out. This repertoire shows some 33,000 clones, less than 75% found once; its top ten account for approximately 4.5%. The specimen was peripheral blood, collected from a patient treated with radiotherapy plus ipilimumab. The source of these receptors is a human donor with non-small cell lung cancer whose response to radiotherapy plus ipilimumab could not be evaluated.

The rearrangement links TRBV14 to TRBJ2-1; 11 bases are shared with TRBD2. The CDR3 spans 17 residues. V was clipped by 4 bases and J by 3 bases; unmatched bases: 8. The V gene's germline CDR1 is SGHDN and CDR2 FVKESK. CDR3 in DNA: TGTGCCAGCAGCCTCAGCCCGACTAGCGGGAACTACAATGAGCAGTTCTTC. Amino acids: CASSLSPTSGNYNEQFF.

This clone was counted a single time. The chain is built from TRBV4-1 and TRBJ2-1; TRBD2 agrees at 11 bases. V trimming: 1 base; J trimming: 4 bases; junction bases outside the gene matches: 6. Germline CDR1 is MGHRA and CDR2 is YSYEKL. The CDR3 length is 17 residues. The CDR3 bases are TGCGCCAGCAGCCAAGTTATGGGGACTAGCGGTTACAATGAGCAGTTCTTC. Encoded protein: CASSQVMGTSGYNEQFF.